This T cell receptor beta chain derives from a study of blood T cell repertoires in COVID-19. The CDR3 is 15 amino acids. Germline CDR1 SGHVS, CDR2 FQNEAQ. With 2 bases clipped from V and 4 bases from J, the junction kept 5 bases outside the gene matches. Some clones are missing from TCRdb's copy, which holds only in-frame ones; the method was immunoSEQ multiplex PCR. The sample shows some 300,000 clones, around nine tenths of them seen only once. Sample: PBMCs or T cells enriched from blood (not recorded which). The V gene is TRBV7-8, the J gene TRBJ1-1, with TRBD1 identical over 9 bases. The TCR originated in a young woman who had been exposed to COVID-19. This CDR3 is CASSLSTTGGTEAFF. DNA for the CDR3: TGTGCCAGCAGCTTATCCACGACAGGGGGCACTGAAGCTTTCTTT.